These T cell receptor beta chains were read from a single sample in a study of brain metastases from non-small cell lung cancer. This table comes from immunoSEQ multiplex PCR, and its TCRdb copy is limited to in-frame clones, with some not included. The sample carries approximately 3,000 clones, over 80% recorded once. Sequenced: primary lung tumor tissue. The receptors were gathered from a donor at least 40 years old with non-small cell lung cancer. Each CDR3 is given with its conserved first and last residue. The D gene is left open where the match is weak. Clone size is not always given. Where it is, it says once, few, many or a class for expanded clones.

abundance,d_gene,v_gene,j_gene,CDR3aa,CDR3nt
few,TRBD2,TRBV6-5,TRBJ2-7,CASSRTSGYYEQYF,TGTGCCAGCAGTAGGACTAGCGGGTACTACGAGCAGTACTTC
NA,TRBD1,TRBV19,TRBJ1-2,CASSIRPGTGDHF,TGTGCCAGTAGTATTCGTCCCGGGACAGGGGACCACTTC
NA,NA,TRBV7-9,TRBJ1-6,CASSRSRQDNSPLHF,TGTGCCAGCAGCCGTTCCCGACAGGATAATTCACCCCTCCACTTT
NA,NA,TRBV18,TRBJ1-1,CASSPLPSSLNTEAFF,TGTGCCAGCTCACCTCTACCCTCCAGCTTGAACACTGAAGCTTTCTTT
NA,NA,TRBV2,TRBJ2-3,CASTSGYTDTQYF,TGTGCCAGCACATCAGGGTACACAGATACGCAGTATTTT
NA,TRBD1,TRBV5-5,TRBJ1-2,CASSSQVGQGAGGYTF,TGTGCCAGCAGCTCGCAGGTCGGCCAGGGGGCTGGAGGCTACACCTTC
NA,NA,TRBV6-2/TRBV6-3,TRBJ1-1,CASSFFQRRMNTEAFF,TGTGCCAGCAGTTTTTTCCAGAGGAGGATGAACACTGAAGCTTTCTTT
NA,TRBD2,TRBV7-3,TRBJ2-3,CASSLLAVSTDTQYF,TGTGCCAGCAGCCTACTAGCGGTTAGCACAGATACGCAGTATTTT
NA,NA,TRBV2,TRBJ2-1,CASSTPNEQFF,TGTGCCAGCTCAACACCCAATGAGCAGTTCTTC
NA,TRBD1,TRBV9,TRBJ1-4,CASSVAAGGQGNEKLFF,TGTGCCAGCAGCGTAGCCGCTGGGGGACAGGGAAATGAAAAACTGTTTTTT
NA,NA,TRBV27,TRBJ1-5,CASSLSKSQPRHF,TGTGCCAGCAGTTTATCGAAGTCTCAGCCCCGGCATTTT
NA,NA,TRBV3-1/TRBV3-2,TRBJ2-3,CASSPSIIDLDTQYF,TGTGCCAGCAGCCCCTCCATTATTGATTTAGATACGCAGTATTTT
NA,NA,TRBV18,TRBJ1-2,CASSPSRGAGSDGYTF,TGTGCCAGCTCACCTTCGAGGGGAGCTGGGTCGGATGGCTACACCTTC
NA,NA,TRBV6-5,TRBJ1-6,CASSPGLQNSPLHF,TGTGCCAGCAGCCCGGGACTTCAAAATTCACCCCTCCACTTT
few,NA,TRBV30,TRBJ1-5,CAWSVPGDNQPQHF,TGTGCCTGGAGTGTACCAGGGGACAATCAGCCCCAGCATTTT
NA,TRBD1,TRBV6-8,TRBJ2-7,CASPSPGQSYEQYF,TGTGCCAGCCCTTCCCCGGGACAGAGCTACGAGCAGTACTTC
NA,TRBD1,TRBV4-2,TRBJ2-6,CASSQEGSRGTGYPGANVLTF,TGTGCCAGCAGCCAAGAAGGGAGTCGGGGGACAGGGTACCCTGGGGCCAACGTCCTGACTTTC
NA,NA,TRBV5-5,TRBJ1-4,CASSWEGGTNEKLFF,TGTGCCAGCAGCTGGGAGGGAGGTACTAATGAAAAACTGTTTTTT
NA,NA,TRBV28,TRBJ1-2,CASSLNSFYGYTF,TGTGCCAGCAGTTTGAACAGCTTCTATGGCTACACCTTC
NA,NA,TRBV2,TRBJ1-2,CASSLTVANYGYTF,TGTGCCAGCAGTTTGACAGTAGCTAACTATGGCTACACCTTC
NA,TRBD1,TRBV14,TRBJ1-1,CASSQQWRGRSTEAFF,TGTGCCAGCAGCCAACAGTGGAGGGGGCGAAGTACTGAAGCTTTCTTT
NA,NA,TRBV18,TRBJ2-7,CASSLGGGLSYEQYF,TGTGCCAGCTCCCTCGGGGGCGGACTCTCCTACGAGCAGTACTTC
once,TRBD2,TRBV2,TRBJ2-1,CASSRLAAEQFF,TGTGCCAGCAGTCGACTAGCGGCTGAGCAGTTCTTC
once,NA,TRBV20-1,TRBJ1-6,CSARHREALHF,TGCAGTGCTAGGCACCGAGAAGCCCTCCACTTT
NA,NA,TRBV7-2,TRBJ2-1,CASTVAVGSAEQFF,TGTGCCAGCACCGTAGCAGTGGGTTCGGCTGAGCAGTTCTTC
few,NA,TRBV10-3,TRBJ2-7,CAIRGLRAGPVYEQYF,TGTGCCATCAGGGGGTTGAGAGCGGGCCCCGTCTACGAGCAGTACTTC
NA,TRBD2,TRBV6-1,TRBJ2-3,CASSETRGGPSTDTQYF,TGTGCCAGCAGTGAAACGCGCGGGGGGCCCTCCACAGATACGCAGTATTTT
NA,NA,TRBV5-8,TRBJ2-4,CASSLTPNNIQYF,TGTGCCAGCAGCTTGACCCCCAACAACATTCAGTACTTC
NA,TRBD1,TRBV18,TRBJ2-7,CASSPGTGSYEQYF,TGTGCCAGCTCACCCGGGACAGGGTCCTACGAGCAGTACTTC
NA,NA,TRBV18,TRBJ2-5,CASSPSNREETQYF,TGTGCCAGCTCACCAAGCAACAGGGAAGAGACCCAGTACTTC
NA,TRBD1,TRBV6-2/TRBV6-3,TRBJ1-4,CASSHEGQGSEKLFF,TGTGCCAGCAGCCACGAGGGACAGGGGAGTGAAAAACTGTTTTTT
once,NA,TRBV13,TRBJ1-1,CASSPGTGRTEAFF,TGTGCCAGCAGCCCTGGAACAGGGAGAACTGAAGCTTTCTTT
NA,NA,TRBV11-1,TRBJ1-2,CASSLVGDEGYYGYTF,TGTGCCAGCAGCTTAGTTGGTGACGAAGGATACTATGGCTACACCTTC
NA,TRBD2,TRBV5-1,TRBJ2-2,CASSYYSGGQLTGELFF,TGCGCCAGCAGCTACTATAGCGGGGGCCAACTCACCGGGGAGCTGTTTTTT
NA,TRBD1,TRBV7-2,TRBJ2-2,CASSRQGIGTGELFF,TGTGCCAGCAGCAGACAGGGGATCGGCACCGGGGAGCTGTTTTTT
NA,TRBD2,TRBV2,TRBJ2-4,CASSEAGLAGETGIQYF,TGTGCCAGCAGTGAAGCGGGACTAGCGGGGGAGACGGGCATTCAGTACTTC
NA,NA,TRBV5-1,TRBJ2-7,CASSQPGQSYEQYF,TGCGCCAGCAGCCAACCGGGACAATCCTACGAGCAGTACTTC
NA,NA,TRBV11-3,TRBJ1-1,CASSLLRNTEAFF,TGTGCCAGCAGCTTGCTACGGAACACTGAAGCTTTCTTT
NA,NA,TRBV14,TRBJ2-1,CASSQVEQGEQFF,TGTGCCAGCAGCCAAGTGGAACAAGGGGAGCAGTTCTTC
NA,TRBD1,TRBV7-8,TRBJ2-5,CASSRGQGAEETQYF,TGTGCCAGCAGCCGCGGACAGGGGGCCGAGGAGACCCAGTACTTC
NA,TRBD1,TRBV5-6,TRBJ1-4,CTSSKRTGGEKLFF,TGTACCAGCAGCAAGAGGACAGGGGGGGAAAAACTGTTTTTT
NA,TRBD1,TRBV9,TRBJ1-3,CASSVGGQGGNTIYF,TGTGCCAGCAGCGTAGGGGGACAGGGAGGAAACACCATATATTTT
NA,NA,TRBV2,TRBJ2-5,CASSDGFIQETQYF,TGTGCCAGCAGTGACGGATTTATTCAAGAGACCCAGTACTTC
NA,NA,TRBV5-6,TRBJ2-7,CASSAGPRRPEQYF,TGTGCCAGCAGCGCGGGACCCCGGAGGCCCGAGCAGTACTTC
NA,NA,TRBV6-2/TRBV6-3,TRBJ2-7,CASSRSGEQYF,TGTGCCAGCAGCCGGTCGGGGGAGCAGTACTTC
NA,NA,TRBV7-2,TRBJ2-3,CASSLTGDFLTDTQYF,TGTGCCAGCAGCCTGACCGGGGACTTCCTCACAGATACGCAGTATTTT